The source of this T cell receptor beta chain is a study of OX40 agonist ivuxolimab in advanced cancers. Whole-study context: Earlier treatment with anti-PD-1, anti-PD-L1 or anti-CTLA-4 was permitted, and roughly 40% had received some.

In germline, CDR1 is SGHTA, CDR2 FQGNSA. This CDR3 has 13 amino acids. The V gene lost 2 bases and the J gene lost 8 bases, with 9 bases spanning the gap. The assay was immunoSEQ multiplex PCR, and TCRdb's table has in-frame clones only and misses some. The sample holds tens of thousands of clones; roughly nine tenths are singletons and the top ten take about 2.4%. Source: CD4+ or CD8+ T cells sorted from blood, taken in a trial of the OX40 agonist ivuxolimab. The V call is TRBV7-2, the J call TRBJ2-2; either TRBD1 or TRBD2 may supply D (5 bases each). The clonotype originates from an adult with an advanced solid tumor such as melanoma, head and neck, liver or kidney cancer. The CDR3 is CASSLSEGGELFF. The CDR3 DNA sequence: TGTGCCAGCAGCTTATCCGAGGGGGGGGAGCTGTTTTTT.